What follows are 20 T cell receptor beta chains derived from one specimen sequenced in a study of blood T cell repertoires in COVID-19. Here immunoSEQ multiplex PCR was the method, and the copy in TCRdb shows in-frame clones only, minus some. The sample has 150,000 to 200,000 clones; approximately 80% are singletons. Material for sequencing was peripheral blood. Receptors originate from a woman of 80 years or more with acute or convalescent COVID-19.

V usage is TRBV18 and J usage is TRBJ1-2; D is uncertain. Trimming removed 3 bases from V and 2 bases from J, with 10 bases in between. From germline, CDR1 is KGHSH and CDR2 LQKENI. The CDR3 has 14 amino acids. The chain's CDR3 is CASSPNTMNYGYTF. CDR3 bases: TGTGCCAGCTCACCTAACACTATGAACTATGGCTACACCTTC.

V and J are TRBV5-5 and TRBJ1-1; 7 positions match TRBD1. The trim removed 2 bases at V and 0 bases at J, leaving 4 bases unmatched. The CDR3 has 15 residues. The germline V gene has CDR1 SGHKS and CDR2 YYEKEE (reference sequence). The CDR3 nucleotides are TGTGCCAGCAGCTTCGACGGACAGGTGAACACTGAAGCTTTCTTT. It is translated as CASSFDGQVNTEAFF.

J is TRBJ1-5 and V is TRBV12-3 or TRBV12-4; D perhaps matches TRBD1 (5 bases). Trimming shortened V by 7 bases and J by 5 bases, and 12 bases separated the two germline ends. The CDR3 extends over 13 amino acids. The CDR3 DNA reads TGTGCCAGCACCAGGGCCACTGATCAGCCCCAGCATTTT. Its protein is CASTRATDQPQHF.

In its sample, this clone was seen once. V is TRBV11-3 and J is TRBJ2-2, with 8 bases aligning to TRBD2. This CDR3 has 16 residues. Germline V gene data show CDR1 as SGHNT and CDR2 as YENEEA. Losses at the gene ends were 5 bases for V and 1 base for J; bases not matched to a gene: 6. CDR3 bases: TGTGCCAGCAGCGGTAGCGGGACTAGGAACACCGGGGAGCTGTTTTTT. As protein: CASSGSGTRNTGELFF. The complete variable domain, with remaining parts taken from reference TRBV11-3 and TRBJ2-2, reads EAGVVQSPRYKIIEKKQPVAFWCNPISGHNTLYWYLQNLGQGPELLIRYENEEAVDDSQLPKDRFSAERLKGVDSTLKIQPAELGDSAVYLCASSGSGTRNTGELFFGEGSRLTVL.

The V and J genes are TRBV6-5 and TRBJ2-1; D unresolved. CDR3 size: 13 residues. Germline assignment: CDR1 MNHEY and CDR2 SVGAGI. V was cut by 0 bases and J by 5 bases, with 5 bases left in between. The CDR3 loop reads CASSYSRDNEQFF. The CDR3 coding sequence is TGTGCCAGCAGTTACTCTCGGGACAATGAGCAGTTCTTC.

The rearrangement uses TRBV27 and TRBJ2-1; 12 nucleotides agree with TRBD2. The germline gives CDR1 MNHEY, CDR2 SMNVEV (reference sequence). The CDR3 consists of 19 residues. With V trimmed by 5 bases and J by 7 bases, 18 bases remained unmatched. The CDR3 is CASSQRPGLAGIRGNEQFF. Written as DNA, the CDR3 is TGTGCCAGCAGTCAGCGTCCGGGACTAGCGGGCATCAGGGGAAATGAGCAGTTCTTC.

The V and J genes are TRBV5-4 and TRBJ1-1, with 11 bases matching TRBD1. The CDR3 spans 14 residues. Unmatched junction bases numbered 2, after V lost 4 bases and J lost 3 bases. Germline values: CDR1 SGHNT, CDR2 YYREEE (reference sequence). CDR3 in amino acids: CASSRTGGYTEAFF. CDR3 sequence (DNA): TGTGCCAGCAGCCGGACAGGGGGCTACACTGAAGCTTTCTTT.

This clone was observed a single time. This rearrangement joins TRBV12-3 or TRBV12-4 to TRBJ1-4, with 8 nucleotides matching TRBD1. V dropped 7 bases and J dropped 8; count of bases not matched to a gene: 6. This CDR3 region has 13 residues. The CDR3 coding sequence is TGTGCCAGCACAGGGGGCTCGGGGGAAAAACTGTTTTTT. The encoded protein is CASTGGSGEKLFF.

J is TRBJ2-3 and V is TRBV2; D possibly corresponds to TRBD2 (5 bases). V was trimmed by 5 bases and J by 2 bases, leaving 11 bases between them. CDR1 and CDR2 (germline): SNHLY, FYNNEI. The CDR3 extends over 14 amino acids. CDR3: CASSTRAFTDTQYF. The CDR3 DNA follows: TGTGCCAGCAGTACGAGGGCCTTCACAGATACGCAGTATTTT.

The V gene is TRBV7-9, the J gene TRBJ2-1, with 10 bases lining up with TRBD2. This CDR3 is built from 12 residues. The trim removed 4 bases at V and 10 bases at J, leaving 1 base unmatched. From germline, CDR1 is SEHNR and CDR2 FQNEAQ (reference sequence). The CDR3 reads CASSSGLAEQFF. CDR3 DNA: TGTGCCAGCAGCTCGGGACTAGCGGAGCAGTTCTTC.

The V call is TRBV4-3, the J call TRBJ2-1; 9 bases fit TRBD2. CDR1 is LGHNA and CDR2 is YSLEER in the germline V gene. V was clipped by 3 bases and J by 0 bases; unmatched bases: 3. This CDR3 region has 16 residues. The CDR3 region is CASSHETSGSYNEQFF. The CDR3 nucleotides are TGCGCCAGCAGCCATGAGACTAGCGGCTCCTACAATGAGCAGTTCTTC.

The chain uses TRBV7-2 and TRBJ1-5; 7 bases agree with TRBD1. The V gene end was trimmed by 6 bases and the J gene end by 4 bases; junction bases not matched to a gene: 3. The length of the CDR3 is 13 residues. The germline CDR1 and CDR2 sequences are SGHTA and FQGNSA. DNA for the CDR3: TGTGCCAGCAGTGACAGGGCGAATCAGCCCCAGCATTTT. This encodes CASSDRANQPQHF.

The chain carries TRBV6-6 and TRBJ1-1; D uncertain. Germline assignment: CDR1 MNHNY and CDR2 SVGAGI (reference sequence). V shed 0 bases and J shed 4 bases, with 9 bases lying between them. The CDR3 contains 14 residues. For the CDR3, the DNA is TGTGCCAGCAGTTACTCAGAGGAGAGCACTGAAGCTTTCTTT. This codes for CASSYSEESTEAFF.

The chain combines TRBV7-9 with TRBJ2-2, with a possible D match to TRBD2 (6 bases). CDR1 and CDR2 (germline): SEHNR, FQNEAQ (reference sequence). Trimming pared 5 bases from V and 4 bases from J, leaving 14 bases between. The CDR3 totals 15 residues. The CDR3, as DNA: TGTGCCAGCAGCGGAACCGGGACTCCCACCGGGGAGCTGTTTTTT. It encodes CASSGTGTPTGELFF.

The rearrangement links TRBV15 to TRBJ1-2; D remains unclear. Looked up from germline, CDR1 is LNHNV and CDR2 is YYDKDF (reference sequence). The CDR3 runs 17 residues. V gave up 0 bases and J gave up 4 bases, with 18 bases separating them. The CDR3 sequence is CATSRDLGSASPYGYTF. In DNA form, the CDR3 reads TGTGCCACCAGCAGAGATCTAGGATCCGCTTCTCCCTATGGCTACACCTTC.

The rearrangement links TRBV7-2 to TRBJ2-1; TRBD2 aligns across 9 bases. Germline CDR1 SGHTA, CDR2 FQGNSA. This CDR3 contains 15 residues. Losses at the gene ends were 3 bases for V and 7 bases for J; bases not matched to a gene: 7. The CDR3 reads CASSFTAGGGNEQFF. The CDR3 DNA reads as TGTGCCAGCAGCTTCACCGCGGGAGGGGGGAATGAGCAGTTCTTC.

The chain recombines TRBV9 with TRBJ2-7; TRBD2 aligns across 9 bases. This CDR3 has 15 residues. Germline CDR1 SGDLS, CDR2 YYNGEE. V was pared by 2 bases and J by 6 bases, with 9 bases of the junction left unmatched. The CDR3 spells CASSVASGTWAEQYF. CDR3 nucleotides: TGTGCCAGCAGCGTTGCTAGCGGGACATGGGCCGAGCAGTACTTC.

This sequence joins TRBV7-9 and TRBJ1-1; D unclear. Trimming stripped 4 bases from V and 1 base from J, with 4 bases between. The CDR3 length is 12 residues. The V gene's germline CDR1 is SEHNR and CDR2 FQNEAQ (reference sequence). The CDR3 coding sequence is TGTGCCAGCAGCTCAGAGAACACTGAAGCTTTCTTT. Translation: CASSSENTEAFF. The entire variable domain, with the rest obtained from reference TRBV7-9 and TRBJ1-1, is as follows: DTGVSQNPRHKITKRGQNVTFRCDPISEHNRLYWYRQTLGQGPEFLTYFQNEAQLEKSRLLSDRFSAERPKGSFSTLEIQRTEQGDSAMYLCASSSENTEAFFGQGTRLTVV.

This rearrangement joins TRBV7-2 to TRBJ1-2, with D perhaps matching TRBD1 (5 bases). Germline-derived CDR1 and CDR2 are SGHTA and FQGNSA. CDR3 size: 15 residues. With 1 base removed from V and 4 bases from J, the gap between germline ends came to 13 bases. The CDR3 DNA reads as TGTGCCAGCAGCTTAGTGAGCGCAGGGCCCTATGGCTACACCTTC. Translation gives CASSLVSAGPYGYTF. The full variable domain, in which reference TRBV7-2 and TRBJ1-2 provide the parts outside the CDR3, is GAGVSQSPSNKVTEKGKDVELRCDPISGHTALYWYRQSLGQGLEFLIYFQGNSAPDKSGLPSDRFSAERTGGSVSTLTIQRTQQEDSAVYLCASSLVSAGPYGYTFGSGTRLTVV.

This chain joins TRBV5-1 and TRBJ2-2, with D perhaps matching TRBD2 (6 bases). There are 15 residues in the CDR3. Germline CDR1 and CDR2: SGHRS and YFSETQ. Deletions cut 7 bases from V and 6 bases from J, with 19 bases between. The CDR3 coding sequence is TGCGCCAGCTCCGGTGGCCAGGGAGGCCCCGGGGAGCTGTTTTTT. Translating it yields CASSGGQGGPGELFF.